These 21 T cell receptor beta chains came from one sample sequenced in a study of beta chain features in type 1 diabetes. TCRB transcripts that were expressed got sequenced, as all of the isolated RNA had been reverse transcribed. Data came from immunoSEQ multiplex PCR; TCRdb stores just in-frame clones and leaves some out. The sample carries about 220,000 clones, about 11% recorded once. The sample was central memory CD4+ T cells from blood. Source of these receptors: a man between 18 and 35 years old in good health.

The chain joins TRBV14 to TRBJ1-2; D not certain. This CDR3 is 12 amino acids long. CDR1 and CDR2 (germline): SGHDN, FVKESK. Trimming left V 2 bases short and J 3 bases short, with 4 bases between. CDR3 residues: CASSQSYYGYTF. Written as DNA, the CDR3 is TGTGCCAGCAGCCAAAGTTACTATGGCTACACCTTC.

This clone has ten or more counts. The chain carries TRBV14 and TRBJ2-7; 10 nucleotides line up with TRBD1. V was clipped by 5 bases and J by 13 bases; unmatched bases: 8. The CDR3 spans 12 residues. Germline V gene data show CDR1 as SGHDN and CDR2 as FVKESK. The CDR3 nucleotides read TGTGCCAGCAGCTGGTCCGGACAGGGGGTTTACTTC. Protein product: CASSWSGQGVYF.

The V and J genes are TRBV18 and TRBJ2-6; D call uncertain. The ends were cut back, 2 bases at V and 0 bases at J, with 14 bases in the middle. Germline assignment: CDR1 KGHSH and CDR2 LQKENI. The CDR3 extends over 18 amino acids. The CDR3 DNA reads TGTGCCAGCTCACCAGCCCGCGAATCCGGCTCTGGGGCCAACGTCCTGACTTTC. Translation gives CASSPARESGSGANVLTF.

The genes are TRBV4-3 and TRBJ2-2, with D perhaps TRBD2 (7 bases). This CDR3 spans 17 amino acids. Per germline, CDR1 LGHNA and CDR2 YSLEER. V gave up 1 base and J gave up 5 bases, with 17 bases separating them. The CDR3 sequence: CASSQATTGGRTGELFF. The CDR3 bases are TGCGCCAGCAGCCAAGCCACAACGGGGGGCCGGACCGGGGAGCTGTTTTTT.

The rearrangement links TRBV15 to TRBJ1-4; a possible D gene is TRBD1 (5 bases). V dropped 0 bases and J dropped 4 bases, with 12 bases sitting between them. This CDR3 spans 16 amino acids. Germline V CDR1 and CDR2: LNHNV, YYDKDF (reference sequence). The DNA of the CDR3 is TGTGCCACCAGCAGAGATCGCGGGGCTAGTAATGAAAAACTGTTTTTT. Protein product: CATSRDRGASNEKLFF.

This clone was seen more than once but under ten times. This rearrangement joins TRBV30 to TRBJ1-5; 9 positions match TRBD1. The CDR3 has 14 residues. J lost 6 bases, V lost 5 bases, and 8 bases had no gene match. CDR1 is GTSNPN and CDR2 is SVGIG in the germline V gene (reference sequence). The CDR3 spells CAWGPTGGGQPQHF. Here the CDR3 DNA reads TGTGCCTGGGGTCCAACAGGGGGCGGTCAGCCCCAGCATTTT. Filled out from reference TRBV30 and TRBJ1-5, the complete variable domain reads SQTIHQWPATLVQPVGSPLSLECTVEGTSNPNLYWYRQAAGRGLQLLFYSVGIGQISSEVPQNLSASRPQDRQFILSSKKLLLSDSGFYLCAWGPTGGGQPQHFGDGTRLSIL.

The chain employs TRBV6-6 and TRBJ2-1; D is unresolved. CDR3 length equals 15 residues. V was pared by 5 bases and J by 4 bases, with 15 bases between. Germline lookup yields CDR1 MNHNY and CDR2 SVGAGI (reference sequence). The CDR3 here is CASSVDAIGYNEQFF. CDR3 sequence (DNA): TGTGCCAGCAGTGTGGACGCGATTGGGTACAATGAGCAGTTCTTC.

There are a few counts of this clone. The V call is TRBV18, the J call TRBJ2-1; perhaps TRBD1 as D (6 bases). The germline V gene encodes CDR1 KGHSH and CDR2 LQKENI. The CDR3 consists of 14 residues. Trimming stripped 3 bases from V and 4 bases from J, with 10 bases between. The CDR3 region has the DNA TGTGCCAGCTCACCCGTACAGGGTTACAATGAGCAGTTCTTC. Encoded protein: CASSPVQGYNEQFF.

There are a few counts of this clone. This chain uses TRBV28 with TRBJ2-4, with D possibly TRBD1 on 6 matching bases. V lost 5 bases and J lost 8, with 16 bases in between. The CDR3 totals 14 residues. Germline V gene lookup returns CDR1 MDHEN and CDR2 SYDVKM. CDR3 residues: CASSVPGESDIQYF. The CDR3 DNA is TGTGCCAGCAGTGTTCCAGGGGAATCGGACATTCAGTACTTC.

This clone was picked up a small number of times. The chain recombines TRBV18 with TRBJ2-6, with D tentatively TRBD1 (5 bases). V was trimmed by 6 bases and J by 2 bases, leaving 11 bases between them. This CDR3 is built from 15 residues. From germline, CDR1 is KGHSH and CDR2 LQKENI. The DNA of the CDR3 is TGTGCCAGCTCGCAAACAGGTGCTGGGGCCAACGTCCTGACTTTC. It codes for CASSQTGAGANVLTF.

The chain joins TRBV7-2 to TRBJ1-5, with TRBD1 identical over 8 bases. The J segment lost 6 bases and the V segment lost 5 bases, leaving 6 bases of the junction unmatched. This CDR3 has 14 amino acids. Germline CDR1 SGHTA, CDR2 FQGNSA. CDR3 sequence reads: CASSPRQGSQPQHF. The CDR3 nucleotides read TGTGCCAGCAGCCCGAGACAGGGGAGTCAGCCCCAGCATTTT. The full variable domain, its missing parts supplied by reference TRBV7-2 and TRBJ1-5, is GAGVSQSPSNKVTEKGKDVELRCDPISGHTALYWYRQSLGQGLEFLIYFQGNSAPDKSGLPSDRFSAERTGGSVSTLTIQRTQQEDSAVYLCASSPRQGSQPQHFGDGTRLSIL.

This clone was observed a handful of times. The V gene is TRBV19, the J gene TRBJ2-6; TRBD1 matches at 7 bases. The germline V gene encodes CDR1 LNHDA and CDR2 SQIVND (reference sequence). Losses at the gene ends were 10 bases for V and 3 bases for J; bases not matched to a gene: 9. CDR3 length: 15 amino acids. CDR3 region: CATQTGLVGANVLTF. DNA for the CDR3: TGTGCCACCCAGACAGGGTTGGTTGGGGCCAACGTCCTGACTTTC.

This clone showed up many times. Other DNA sequences of this sample code for an identical CDR3. The rearrangement uses TRBV10-3 and TRBJ2-1; a possible D gene is TRBD2 (5 bases). Germline V gene lookup returns CDR1 ENHRY and CDR2 SYGVKD. CDR3 size: 13 residues. V was pared by 2 bases and J by 4 bases, with 6 bases between. The CDR3 DNA reads TGTGCCATCAGTGAGCGCGGGTACAATGAGCAGTTCTTC. Translating gives CAISERGYNEQFF.

V is TRBV9 and J is TRBJ2-3; possible D gene TRBD2, 5 bases. The CDR3 loop spans 14 amino acids. V lost 1 base and J lost 4, with 10 bases in between. From germline, CDR1 is SGDLS and CDR2 YYNGEE. DNA for the CDR3: TGTGCCAGCAGCGTAAGCTCGGGGTCAGATACGCAGTATTTT. Translation gives CASSVSSGSDTQYF.

The sample holds a few counts of this clone. This sequence joins TRBV7-9 and TRBJ2-3; the D is unclear. CDR1 is SEHNR, CDR2 FQNEAQ, per germline (reference sequence). This CDR3 contains 16 residues. Trimming cost V 1 base and J 0 bases, with 11 bases left between them. CDR3 in DNA: TGTGCCAGCAGCTTAGTGGCGTTTTATAGCACAGATACGCAGTATTTT. Its translation: CASSLVAFYSTDTQYF.

This clone is a singleton in its sample. V gene TRBV19 combines with J gene TRBJ2-5; 11 bases align to TRBD2. V lost 1 base to trimming and J lost 4 bases; unmatched junction nucleotides: 2. The CDR3 spans 15 residues. Germline V gives CDR1 LNHDA, CDR2 SQIVND (reference sequence). CDR3 in amino acids: CASSIVSGRAETQYF. In DNA, the CDR3 is TGTGCCAGTAGTATAGTTAGCGGGAGGGCAGAGACCCAGTACTTC.

This clone was detected many times. J is TRBJ2-7 and V is TRBV14; D remains ambiguous. CDR1 is SGHDN, CDR2 FVKESK, per germline. Trimming cost V 6 bases and J 5 bases, with 11 bases left between them. This CDR3 has 12 amino acids. The CDR3 reads CASSQTRDEQYF. The CDR3 DNA follows: TGTGCCAGCAGTCAGACACGGGACGAGCAGTACTTC.

There are a few counts of this clone. CDR3 in DNA: TGCAGCGTCCTAGGGACGGCGTACAATGAGCAGTTCTTC. It specifies CSVLGTAYNEQFF. This chain uses TRBV29-1 with TRBJ2-1, with D possibly being TRBD1 or TRBD2 (5 bases each). V was clipped by 6 bases and J by 4 bases, with 13 bases between them. This CDR3 has 13 residues. Germline V lookup: CDR1 SQVTM, CDR2 ANQGSEA.

This clone came up a few times. V usage is TRBV7-2 and J usage is TRBJ2-5; 13 nucleotides match TRBD2. V was clipped by 4 bases and J by 5 bases; unmatched bases: 7. This CDR3 comprises 16 residues. CDR1 and CDR2 (germline): SGHTA, FQGNSA. In DNA, the CDR3 is TGTGCCAGCAGCTCCGCTTCACTAGCGGGAGGGGAGACCCAGTACTTC. Amino acids: CASSSASLAGGETQYF.

J is TRBJ2-3 and V is TRBV29-1; D gene uncertain. This CDR3 comprises 17 residues. The germline V gene encodes CDR1 SQVTM and CDR2 ANQGSEA. V was cut by 7 bases and J by 0 bases, with 23 bases left in between. Here the CDR3 DNA reads TGCAGCGGCACCCCCGCCGACGGCAGGTACAGCACAGATACGCAGTATTTT. It is translated as CSGTPADGRYSTDTQYF.

This chain joins TRBV10-3 and TRBJ2-4; perhaps D is TRBD1 or TRBD2 (7 bases each). V lost 0 bases, J lost 9 bases, and 12 bases lay in between. Germline lookup yields CDR1 ENHRY and CDR2 SYGVKD. This CDR3 spans 14 amino acids. CDR3 region: CAISESQGEGIQYF. The CDR3 DNA reads TGTGCCATCAGTGAGTCCCAGGGGGAGGGCATTCAGTACTTC.